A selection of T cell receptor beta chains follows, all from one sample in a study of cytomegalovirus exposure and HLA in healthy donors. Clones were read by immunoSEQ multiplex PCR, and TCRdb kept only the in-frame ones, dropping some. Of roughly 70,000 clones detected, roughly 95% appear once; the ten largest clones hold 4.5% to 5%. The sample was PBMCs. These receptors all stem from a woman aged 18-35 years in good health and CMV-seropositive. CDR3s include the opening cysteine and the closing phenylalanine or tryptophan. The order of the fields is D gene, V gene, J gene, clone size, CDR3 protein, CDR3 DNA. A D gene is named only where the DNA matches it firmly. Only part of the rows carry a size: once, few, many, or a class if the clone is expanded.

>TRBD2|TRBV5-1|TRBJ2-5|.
CASRTSSGSLETQYF
TGCGCCAGCAGAACTTCTAGCGGGAGTCTGGAGACCCAGTACTTC
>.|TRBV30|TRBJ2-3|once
CARSGRNLDTQYF
TGTGCCCGGAGTGGGCGGAACTTAGATACGCAGTATTTT
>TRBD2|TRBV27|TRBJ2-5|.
CASSLTLAAPETQYF
TGTGCCAGCAGTCTCACGCTAGCGGCCCCAGAGACCCAGTACTTC
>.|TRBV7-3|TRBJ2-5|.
CASSLTGGAETQYF
TGTGCCAGCAGCTTAACGGGGGGGGCGGAGACCCAGTACTTC
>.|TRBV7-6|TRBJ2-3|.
CASSFYSYDTQYF
TGTGCCAGCAGCTTTTATAGTTACGATACGCAGTATTTT
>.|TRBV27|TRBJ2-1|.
CASSSFIGRGNNEQFF
TGTGCCAGCAGTTCCTTTATAGGGAGGGGGAACAATGAGCAGTTCTTC
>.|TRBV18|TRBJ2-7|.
CASSIRDGTGYEQYF
TGTGCCAGCTCAATCCGGGACGGAACAGGGTATGAGCAGTACTTC
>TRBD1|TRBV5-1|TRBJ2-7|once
CASSRGTGYIYEQYF
TGCGCCAGCAGCAGGGGGACAGGGTATATCTACGAGCAGTACTTC
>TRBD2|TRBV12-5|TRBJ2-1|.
CASGSPLAASSYNEQFF
TGTGCTAGTGGTTCCCCACTAGCGGCAAGCTCCTACAATGAGCAGTTCTTC
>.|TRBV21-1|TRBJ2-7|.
CASNGQGHSYEQYF
TGTGCCAGCAACGGACAGGGCCACTCCTACGAGCAGTACTTC
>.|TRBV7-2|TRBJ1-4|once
CASSLGPGGTGEKLFF
TGTGCCAGCAGCTTAGGCCCCGGGGGGACGGGGGAAAAACTGTTTTTT
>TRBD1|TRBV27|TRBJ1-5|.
CASSSQGSLTPQHF
TGTGCCAGCAGTTCACAGGGGTCCCTGACGCCCCAGCATTTT
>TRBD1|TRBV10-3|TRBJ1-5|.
CAISETGGTQPQHF
TGTGCCATCAGTGAGACAGGGGGCACTCAGCCCCAGCATTTT
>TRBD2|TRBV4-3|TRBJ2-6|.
CASSQEGRVGANVLTF
TGCGCCAGCAGCCAAGAAGGGAGGGTCGGGGCCAACGTCCTGACTTTC
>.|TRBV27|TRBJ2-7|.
CASVSRAYEQYF
TGTGCCAGCGTGAGTAGAGCCTACGAGCAGTACTTC
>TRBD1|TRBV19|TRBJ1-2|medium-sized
CASSISGQGDGYTF
TGTGCCAGTAGTATTTCCGGACAGGGGGACGGCTACACCTTC
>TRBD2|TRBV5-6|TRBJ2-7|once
CASSLLAGVYEQYF
TGTGCCAGCAGCTTACTAGCGGGAGTCTACGAGCAGTACTTC
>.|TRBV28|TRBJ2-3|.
CASSFMRGTDTQYF
TGTGCCAGCAGTTTTATGAGGGGCACAGATACGCAGTATTTT
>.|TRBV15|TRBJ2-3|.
CATSKGASRERSTDTQYF
TGTGCCACCAGTAAGGGGGCTTCGCGGGAACGGAGCACAGATACGCAGTATTTT
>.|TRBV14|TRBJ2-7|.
CASSQILSLGLRRVWEQYF
TGTGCCAGCAGCCAAATCTTATCGCTGGGTCTGCGGCGGGTATGGGAGCAGTACTTC
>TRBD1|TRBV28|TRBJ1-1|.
CASSPRGRWDTEAFF
TGTGCCAGCAGTCCCAGGGGGCGGTGGGACACTGAAGCTTTCTTT
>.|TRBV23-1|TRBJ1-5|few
CASRDTSNQPQHF
TGCGCCAGCAGGGACACCTCAAATCAGCCCCAGCATTTT
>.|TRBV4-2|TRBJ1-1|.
CASSQVWQGNTEAFF
TGTGCCAGCAGCCAAGTTTGGCAGGGAAACACTGAAGCTTTCTTT
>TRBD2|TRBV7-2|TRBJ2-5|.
CASSWRREGVHEETQYF
TGTGCCAGCAGCTGGAGGCGGGAGGGGGTCCATGAGGAGACCCAGTACTTC
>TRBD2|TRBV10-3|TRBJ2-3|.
CAISTGTSGRDTQYF
TGTGCCATCAGTACGGGGACTAGCGGGAGGGATACGCAGTATTTT
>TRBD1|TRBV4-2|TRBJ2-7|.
CASSQEDRVNYEQYF
TGTGCCAGCAGCCAGGAGGACAGGGTCAACTACGAGCAGTACTTC
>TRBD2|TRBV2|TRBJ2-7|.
CASSIRDYAYF
TGTGCCAGCAGTATCCGGGACTATGCGTACTTC
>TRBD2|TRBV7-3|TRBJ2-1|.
CASSLIAGDPLYNEQFF
TGTGCCAGCAGCTTAATAGCGGGAGACCCCCTCTACAATGAGCAGTTCTTC